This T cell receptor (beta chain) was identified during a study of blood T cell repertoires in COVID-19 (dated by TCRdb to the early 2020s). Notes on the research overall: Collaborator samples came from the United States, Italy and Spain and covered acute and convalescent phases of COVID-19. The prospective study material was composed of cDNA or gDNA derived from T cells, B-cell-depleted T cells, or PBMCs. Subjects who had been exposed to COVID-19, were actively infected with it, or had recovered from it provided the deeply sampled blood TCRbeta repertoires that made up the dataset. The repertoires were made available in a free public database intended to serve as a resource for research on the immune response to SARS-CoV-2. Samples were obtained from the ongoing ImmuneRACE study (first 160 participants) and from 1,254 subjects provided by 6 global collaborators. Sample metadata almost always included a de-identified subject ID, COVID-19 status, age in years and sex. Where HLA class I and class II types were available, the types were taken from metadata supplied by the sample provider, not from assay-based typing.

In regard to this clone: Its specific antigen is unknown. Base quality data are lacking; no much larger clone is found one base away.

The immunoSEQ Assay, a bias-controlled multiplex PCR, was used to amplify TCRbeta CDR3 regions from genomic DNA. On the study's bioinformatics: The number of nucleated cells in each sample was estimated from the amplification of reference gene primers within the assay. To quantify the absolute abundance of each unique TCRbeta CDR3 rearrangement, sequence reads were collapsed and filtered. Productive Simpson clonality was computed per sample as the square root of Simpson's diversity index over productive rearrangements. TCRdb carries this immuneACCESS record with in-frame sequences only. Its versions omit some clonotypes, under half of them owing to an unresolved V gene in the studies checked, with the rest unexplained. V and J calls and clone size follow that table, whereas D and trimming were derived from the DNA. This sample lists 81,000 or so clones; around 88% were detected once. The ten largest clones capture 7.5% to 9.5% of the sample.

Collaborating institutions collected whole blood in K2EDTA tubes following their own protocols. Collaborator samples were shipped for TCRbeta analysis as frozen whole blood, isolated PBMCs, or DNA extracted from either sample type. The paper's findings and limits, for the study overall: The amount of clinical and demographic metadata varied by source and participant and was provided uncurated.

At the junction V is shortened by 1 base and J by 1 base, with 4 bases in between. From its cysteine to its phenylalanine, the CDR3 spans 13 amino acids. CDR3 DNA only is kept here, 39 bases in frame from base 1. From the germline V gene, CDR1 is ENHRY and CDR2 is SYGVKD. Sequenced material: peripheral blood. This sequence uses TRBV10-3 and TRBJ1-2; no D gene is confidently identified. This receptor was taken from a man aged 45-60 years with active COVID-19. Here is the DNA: TGTGCCATCAGTGAGTACAGTAACTATGGCTACACCTTC. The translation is CAISEYSNYGYTF.